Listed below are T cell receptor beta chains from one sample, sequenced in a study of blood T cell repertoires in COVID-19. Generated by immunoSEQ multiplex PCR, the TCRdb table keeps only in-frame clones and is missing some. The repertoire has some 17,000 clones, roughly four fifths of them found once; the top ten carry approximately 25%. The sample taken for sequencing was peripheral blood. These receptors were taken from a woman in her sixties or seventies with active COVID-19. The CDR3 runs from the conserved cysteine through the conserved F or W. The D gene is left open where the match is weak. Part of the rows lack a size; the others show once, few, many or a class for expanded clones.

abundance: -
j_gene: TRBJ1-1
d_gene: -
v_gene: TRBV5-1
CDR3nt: TGCGCCAGCAGCACGGGGTGGACGAACACTGAAGCTTTCTTT
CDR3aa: CASSTGWTNTEAFF

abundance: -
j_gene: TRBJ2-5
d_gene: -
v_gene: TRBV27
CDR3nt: TGTGCCAGCAGTTTCTCGTGGAGGGGATTGGTGACCCAGTACTTC
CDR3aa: CASSFSWRGLVTQYF

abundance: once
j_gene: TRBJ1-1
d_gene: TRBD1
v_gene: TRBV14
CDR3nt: TGTGCCAGCAGCCAAACCAGGGGGTTCAACACTGAAGCTTTCTTT
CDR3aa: CASSQTRGFNTEAFF

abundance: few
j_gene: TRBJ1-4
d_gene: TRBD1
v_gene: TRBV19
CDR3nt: TGTGCCAGTAGTATGCGGACAGGAGAAAAACTGTTTTTT
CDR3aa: CASSMRTGEKLFF

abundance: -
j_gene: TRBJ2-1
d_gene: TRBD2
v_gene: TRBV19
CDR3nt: TGTGCCAGTAGTAAATCTCGCGGGAGCTCCTACAATGAGCAGTTCTTC
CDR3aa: CASSKSRGSSYNEQFF

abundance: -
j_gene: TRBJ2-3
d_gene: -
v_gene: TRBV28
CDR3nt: TGTGCCACCCTACCCGGAGGGGACTTCACAGATACGCAGTATTTT
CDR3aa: CATLPGGDFTDTQYF

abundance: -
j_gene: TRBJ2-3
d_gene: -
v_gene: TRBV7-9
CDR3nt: TGTGCCAGCAGCTTAGTTGGGACTTCATTCTCCACAGATACGCAGTATTTT
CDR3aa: CASSLVGTSFSTDTQYF

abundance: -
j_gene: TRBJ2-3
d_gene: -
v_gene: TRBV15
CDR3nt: TGTGCCACCAGCAGATCTGCTACTGCAGGCGATACGCAGTATTTT
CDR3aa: CATSRSATAGDTQYF

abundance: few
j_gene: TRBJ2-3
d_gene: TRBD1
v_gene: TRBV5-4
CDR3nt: TGTGCCAGCAGCTTGGAGACAGGGGCAGATACGCAGTATTTT
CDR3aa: CASSLETGADTQYF

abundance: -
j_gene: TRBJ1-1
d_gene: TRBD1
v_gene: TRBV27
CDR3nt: TGTGCCAGCAGGCCTGACAGGGGCCCAACTGAAGCTTTCTTT
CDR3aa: CASRPDRGPTEAFF

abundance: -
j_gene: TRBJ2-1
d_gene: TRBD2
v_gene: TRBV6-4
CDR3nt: TGTGCCAGCAGTGAGGCCGGGACTACCATCTTCTTC
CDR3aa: CASSEAGTTIFF

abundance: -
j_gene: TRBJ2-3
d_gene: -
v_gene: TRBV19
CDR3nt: TGTGCCAGTAGTGAGGTAACTACCACAGATACGCAGTATTTT
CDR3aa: CASSEVTTTDTQYF

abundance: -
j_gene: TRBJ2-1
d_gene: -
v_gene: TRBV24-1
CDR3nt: TGTGCCACCAGTGATTTCTATGAGCAGTTCTTC
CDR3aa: CATSDFYEQFF

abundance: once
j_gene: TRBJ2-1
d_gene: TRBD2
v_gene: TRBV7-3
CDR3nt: TGTGCCAGCAGCTTAATGGGAGGGACGTCCTACAATGAGCAGTTCTTC
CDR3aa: CASSLMGGTSYNEQFF

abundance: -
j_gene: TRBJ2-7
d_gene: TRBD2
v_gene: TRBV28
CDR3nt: TGTGCCAGCAGTTTAACCCTAGGGGCTAGCGGAGCATACGAGCAGTACTTC
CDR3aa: CASSLTLGASGAYEQYF

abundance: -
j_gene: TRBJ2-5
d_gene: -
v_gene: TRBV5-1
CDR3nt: TGCGCCAGCAGTCAACAAGAGACCCAGTACTTC
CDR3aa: CASSQQETQYF

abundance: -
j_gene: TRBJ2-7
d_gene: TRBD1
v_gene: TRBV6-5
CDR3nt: TGTGCCAGCAGGGACCCGGGACAGGGTCTCGGCGAGCAGTACTTC
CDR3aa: CASRDPGQGLGEQYF

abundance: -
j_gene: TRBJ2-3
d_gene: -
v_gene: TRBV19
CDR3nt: TGTGCCAGTAAGAGTCTCGGGGGCGGGAGAACAGATACGCAGTATTTT
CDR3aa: CASKSLGGGRTDTQYF

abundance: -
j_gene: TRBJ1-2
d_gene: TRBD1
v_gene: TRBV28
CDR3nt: TGTGCCAGCAGTCCAGGGGGACAGGACTATGGCTACACCTTC
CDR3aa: CASSPGGQDYGYTF

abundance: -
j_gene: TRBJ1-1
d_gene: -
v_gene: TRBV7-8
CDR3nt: TGTGCCAGCAGCTTAGTAGCGTCCGTGAACACTGAAGCTTTCTTT
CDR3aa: CASSLVASVNTEAFF

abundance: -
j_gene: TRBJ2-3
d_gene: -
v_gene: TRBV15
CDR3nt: TGTGCCACCAGCAACGGGCAGGAGGCAGATACGCAGTATTTT
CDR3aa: CATSNGQEADTQYF

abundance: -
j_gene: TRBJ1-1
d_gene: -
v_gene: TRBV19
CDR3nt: TGTGCCAGTAGTCCCGGGACAAAATTGAACACTGAAGCTTTCTTT
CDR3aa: CASSPGTKLNTEAFF

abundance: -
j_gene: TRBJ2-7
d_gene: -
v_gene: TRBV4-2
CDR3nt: TGTGCCAGCAGCCAAGAACTGTCACAGGCGTCCTACGAGCAGTACTTC
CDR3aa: CASSQELSQASYEQYF

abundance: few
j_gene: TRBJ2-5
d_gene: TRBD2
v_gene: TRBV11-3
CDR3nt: TGTGCCAGCAGCCCCGGACTAGCGACCCAGTACTTC
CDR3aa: CASSPGLATQYF

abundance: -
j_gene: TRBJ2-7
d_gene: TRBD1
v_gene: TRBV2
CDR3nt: TGTGCCAGCAGCCAGGGACAGGGGGGGACCTACGAGCAGTACTTC
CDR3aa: CASSQGQGGTYEQYF

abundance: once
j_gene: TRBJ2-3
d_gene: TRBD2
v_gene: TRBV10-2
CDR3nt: TGCGCCAGCAGTGAGTGGGCTAGCGGGAAGGGTACGCAGTATTTT
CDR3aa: CASSEWASGKGTQYF

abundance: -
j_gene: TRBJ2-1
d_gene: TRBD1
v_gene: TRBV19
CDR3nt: TGTGCCAGTAGTGAGGGGAGCCCTGGACAGGTAGGGGACAATGAGCAGTTCTTC
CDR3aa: CASSEGSPGQVGDNEQFF

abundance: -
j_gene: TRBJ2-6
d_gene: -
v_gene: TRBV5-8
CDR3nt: TGTGCCAGCAGCTCCTACCCGGGATCCGGGGCCAACGTCCTGACTTTC
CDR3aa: CASSSYPGSGANVLTF

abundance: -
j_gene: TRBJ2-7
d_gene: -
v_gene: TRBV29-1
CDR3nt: TGCAGCGTTGAGCACAGCACCATCCCTTATGGGCAGTACTTC
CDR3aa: CSVEHSTIPYGQYF

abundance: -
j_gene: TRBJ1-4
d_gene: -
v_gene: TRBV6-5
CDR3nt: TGTGCCGTTCGGACGGTTGGGGCGGAAAAACTGTTTTTT
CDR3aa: CAVRTVGAEKLFF

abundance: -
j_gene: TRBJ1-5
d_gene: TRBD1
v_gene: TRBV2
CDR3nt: TGTGCCAGCAGTGTCGACAGGGGATATCAGCCCCAGCATTTT
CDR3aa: CASSVDRGYQPQHF

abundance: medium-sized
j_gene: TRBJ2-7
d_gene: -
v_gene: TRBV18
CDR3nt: TGTGCCAGCTCGCCTAACCCAAGCGGGTCCTACGAGCAGTACTTC
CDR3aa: CASSPNPSGSYEQYF

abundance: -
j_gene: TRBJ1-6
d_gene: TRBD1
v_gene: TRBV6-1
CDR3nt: TGTGCCAGCAGTGAGGGACAGGGGGTTCAATCACCCCTCCACTTT
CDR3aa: CASSEGQGVQSPLHF

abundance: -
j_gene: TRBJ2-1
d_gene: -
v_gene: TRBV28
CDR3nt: TGTGCCAGCAGTTTGGCCCCTCTCAGGGGCGGTGAGCAGTTCTTC
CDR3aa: CASSLAPLRGGEQFF

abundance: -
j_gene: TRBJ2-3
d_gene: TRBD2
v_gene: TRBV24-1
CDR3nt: TGTGCCACCAGTGACTCTAGCGGGAGGGGACCAGATACGCAGTATTTT
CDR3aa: CATSDSSGRGPDTQYF

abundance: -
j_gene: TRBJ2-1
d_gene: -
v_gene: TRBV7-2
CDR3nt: TGTGCCAGCAGCCCTGGGACGGGACTCCCTGGGGAGCAGTTCTTC
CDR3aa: CASSPGTGLPGEQFF

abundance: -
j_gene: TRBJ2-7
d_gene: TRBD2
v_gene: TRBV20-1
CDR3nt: TGCAGTGCTAGTTCTCCTAGCGGGAGGTTTTCCTACGAGCAGTACTTC
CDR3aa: CSASSPSGRFSYEQYF

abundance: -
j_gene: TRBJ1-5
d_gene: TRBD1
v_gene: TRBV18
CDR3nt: TGTGCCAGCTCACCGCAAAGCAGGGGGGAGAGGGCCCAGCCCCAGCATTTT
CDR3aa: CASSPQSRGERAQPQHF

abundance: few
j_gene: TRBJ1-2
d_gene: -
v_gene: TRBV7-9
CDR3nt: TGTGCCAGCAGACCAGAGGCCTATGGCTACACCTTC
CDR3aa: CASRPEAYGYTF

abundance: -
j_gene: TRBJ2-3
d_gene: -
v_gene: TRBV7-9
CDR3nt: TGTGCCAGCAGCTTCCCAAAATCAGATACGCAGTATTTT
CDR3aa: CASSFPKSDTQYF

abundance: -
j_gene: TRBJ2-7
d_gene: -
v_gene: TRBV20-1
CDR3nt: TGCAGTGCTAGTGTCCAGGCCAGCTACGAGCAGTACTTC
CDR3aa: CSASVQASYEQYF

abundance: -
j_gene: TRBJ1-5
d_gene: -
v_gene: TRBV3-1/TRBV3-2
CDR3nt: TGTGCCAGCAGCCTCGGACTGGGCGGGAGCAATCAGCCCCAGCATTTT
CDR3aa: CASSLGLGGSNQPQHF

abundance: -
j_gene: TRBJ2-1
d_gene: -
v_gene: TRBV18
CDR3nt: TGTGCCAGCTCACCAATAACAGCCGGCAATGAGCAGTTCTTC
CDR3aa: CASSPITAGNEQFF

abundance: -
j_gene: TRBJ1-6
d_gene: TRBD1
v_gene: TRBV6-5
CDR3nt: TGTGCCAGCTGGATCGGACAGGATATTTCACCCCTCCACTTT
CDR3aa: CASWIGQDISPLHF

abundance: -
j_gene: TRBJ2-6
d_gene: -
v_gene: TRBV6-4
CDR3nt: TGTGCCAGCAGTGAGACAGACTCTGGGGCCAACGTCCTGACTTTC
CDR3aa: CASSETDSGANVLTF

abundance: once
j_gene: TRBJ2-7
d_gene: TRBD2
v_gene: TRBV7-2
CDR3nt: TGTGCCAGCAGCTTATTAAGGACTAGCGGGTACGAGCAGTACTTC
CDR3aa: CASSLLRTSGYEQYF

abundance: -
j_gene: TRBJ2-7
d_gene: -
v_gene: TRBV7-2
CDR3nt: TGTGCCAGCAGCTCACAATGGGACTTTCCGCCCTTTACCTACGAGCAGTACTTC
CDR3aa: CASSSQWDFPPFTYEQYF

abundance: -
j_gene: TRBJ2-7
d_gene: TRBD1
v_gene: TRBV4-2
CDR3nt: TGTGCCAGCAGCCAAGGGACAGGGGACGAGCAGTACTTC
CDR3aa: CASSQGTGDEQYF

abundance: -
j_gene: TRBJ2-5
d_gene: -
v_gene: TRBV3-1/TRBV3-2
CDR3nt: TGTGCCAGCAGCCATGGGGCGGTCGGAGAGACCCAGTACTTC
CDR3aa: CASSHGAVGETQYF

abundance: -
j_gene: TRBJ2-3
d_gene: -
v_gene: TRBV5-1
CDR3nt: TGCGCCAGCAGCTTGGGTAGCGGTAGCACAGATACGCAGTATTTT
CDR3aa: CASSLGSGSTDTQYF

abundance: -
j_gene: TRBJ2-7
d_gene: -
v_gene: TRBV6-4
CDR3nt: TGTGCCAGCAGTGACCCCACCTGTAGTGCCCTCGCCTACGAGCAGTACTTC
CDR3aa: CASSDPTCSALAYEQYF

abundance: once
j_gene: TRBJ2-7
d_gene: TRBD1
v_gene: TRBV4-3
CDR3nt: TGCGCCAGCAGCCAAGCACAGGGGCTGACGCAGTACTTC
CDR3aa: CASSQAQGLTQYF

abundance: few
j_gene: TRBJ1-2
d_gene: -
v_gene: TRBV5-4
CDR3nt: TGTGCCAGCAGCATCTCCGTAGATGGCTACACCTTC
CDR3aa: CASSISVDGYTF

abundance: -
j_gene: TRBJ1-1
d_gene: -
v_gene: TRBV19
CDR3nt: TGTGCCAGCCGGATCATGGGGCAGAGTGAAGCTTTCTTT
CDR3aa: CASRIMGQSEAFF

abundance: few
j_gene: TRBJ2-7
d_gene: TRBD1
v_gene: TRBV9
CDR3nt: TGTGCCAGCAGCGTCGGGACAGGGATCAATCAGCAGTACTTC
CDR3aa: CASSVGTGINQQYF

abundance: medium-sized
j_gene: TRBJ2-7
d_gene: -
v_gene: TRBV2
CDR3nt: TGTGCCAGCAGTCCCCCTAGCGATAGCTCCTACGAGCAGTACTTC
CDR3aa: CASSPPSDSSYEQYF

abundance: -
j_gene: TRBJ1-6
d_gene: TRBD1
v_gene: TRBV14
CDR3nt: TGTGCCAGCAGCCAGACCCCGGGACAGAATTCACCCCTCCACTTT
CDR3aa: CASSQTPGQNSPLHF